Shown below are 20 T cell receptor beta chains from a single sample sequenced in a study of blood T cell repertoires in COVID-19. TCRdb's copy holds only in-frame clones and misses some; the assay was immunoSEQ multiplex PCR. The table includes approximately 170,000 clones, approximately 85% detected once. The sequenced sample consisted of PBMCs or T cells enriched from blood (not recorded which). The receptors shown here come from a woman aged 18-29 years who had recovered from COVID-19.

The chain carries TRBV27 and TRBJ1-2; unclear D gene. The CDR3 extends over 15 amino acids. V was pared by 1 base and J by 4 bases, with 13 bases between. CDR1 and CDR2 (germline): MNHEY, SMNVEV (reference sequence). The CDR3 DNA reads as TGTGCCAGCAGTTTATACCCCGGGGTCTTCTATGGCTACACCTTC. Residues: CASSLYPGVFYGYTF.

The CDR3 sequence is CASSQDASGGSSTDTQYF. The CDR3 nucleotides are TGCGCCAGCAGCCAAGATGCTAGCGGGGGGTCTAGCACAGATACGCAGTATTTT. The V and J genes are TRBV4-3 and TRBJ2-3; 11 bases map to TRBD2. Germline values: CDR1 LGHNA, CDR2 YSLEER. CDR3 size: 18 residues. V trimming: 0 bases; J trimming: 0 bases; junction bases outside the gene matches: 5.

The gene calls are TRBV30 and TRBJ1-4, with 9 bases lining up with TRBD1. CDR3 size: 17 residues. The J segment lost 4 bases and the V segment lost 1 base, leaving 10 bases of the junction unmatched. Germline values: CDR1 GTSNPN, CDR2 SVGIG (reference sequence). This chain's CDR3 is CAWSGGTGYHDNEKLFF. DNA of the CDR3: TGTGCCTGGAGTGGCGGGACAGGGTACCATGATAATGAAAAACTGTTTTTT.

The CDR3 sequence is CASGGSGYHQPQHF. The DNA for the CDR3 is TGTGCCAGCGGCGGCAGCGGGTATCATCAGCCCCAGCATTTT. This chain connects TRBV6-5 to TRBJ1-5; D ambiguous. This CDR3 is 14 amino acids long. Germline loops: CDR1 MNHEY, CDR2 SVGAGI. Trimming cost V 8 bases and J 5 bases, with 16 bases left between them.

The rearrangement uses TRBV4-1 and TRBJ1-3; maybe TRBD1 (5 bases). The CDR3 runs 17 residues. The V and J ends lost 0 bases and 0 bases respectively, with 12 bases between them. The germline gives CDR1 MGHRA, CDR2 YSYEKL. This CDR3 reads CASSQEFGRVSGNTIYF. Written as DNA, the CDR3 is TGCGCCAGCAGCCAAGAGTTCGGCAGGGTCTCTGGAAACACCATATATTTT.

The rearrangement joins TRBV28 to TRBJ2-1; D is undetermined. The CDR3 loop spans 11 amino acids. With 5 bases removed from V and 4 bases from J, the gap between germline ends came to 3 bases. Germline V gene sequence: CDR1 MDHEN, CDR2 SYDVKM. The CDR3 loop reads CASSLYNEQFF. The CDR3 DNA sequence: TGTGCCAGCAGTCTTTACAATGAGCAGTTCTTC.

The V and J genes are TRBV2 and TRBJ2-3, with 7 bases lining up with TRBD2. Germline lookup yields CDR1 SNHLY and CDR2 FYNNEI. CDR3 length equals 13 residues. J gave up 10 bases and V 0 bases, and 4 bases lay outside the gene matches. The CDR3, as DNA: TGTGCCAGCAGTGAAGCGGGGGGGACCGCGCAGTATTTT. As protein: CASSEAGGTAQYF. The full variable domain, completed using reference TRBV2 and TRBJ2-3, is EPEVTQTPSHQVTQMGQEVILRCVPISNHLYFYWYRQILGQKVEFLVSFYNNEISEKSEIFDDQFSVERPDGSNFTLKIRSTKLEDSAMYFCASSEAGGTAQYFGPGTRLTVL.

The CDR3 coding sequence is TGTGCCAGCAGTGAGCCAGGGCACACTGAAGCTTTCTTT. Translated, it gives CASSEPGHTEAFF. The rearrangement links TRBV2 to TRBJ1-1, with D tentatively TRBD1 (5 bases). CDR1 SNHLY and CDR2 FYNNEI come from the germline V gene. V was trimmed by 3 bases and J by 3 bases, leaving 8 bases between them. CDR3 length: 13 residues.

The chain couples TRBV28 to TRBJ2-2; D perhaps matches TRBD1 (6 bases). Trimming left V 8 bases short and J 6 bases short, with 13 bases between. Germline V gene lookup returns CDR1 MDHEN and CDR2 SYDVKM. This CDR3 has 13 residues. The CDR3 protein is CASLQGSAGELFF. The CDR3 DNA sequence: TGTGCCAGCCTACAGGGATCCGCCGGGGAGCTGTTTTTT.

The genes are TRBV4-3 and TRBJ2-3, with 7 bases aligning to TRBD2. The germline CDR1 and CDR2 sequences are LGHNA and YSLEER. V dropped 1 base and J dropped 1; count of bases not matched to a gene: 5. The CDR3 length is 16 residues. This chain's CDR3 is CASSQAGRGGTDTQYF. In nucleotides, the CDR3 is TGCGCCAGCAGCCAAGCCGGACGGGGGGGCACAGATACGCAGTATTTT.

The CDR3 DNA reads TGTGCCAGCAGTGAGTATAGCGGGGGGATCTCCGAGCAGTACTTC. Translated: CASSEYSGGISEQYF. The chain links TRBV2 to TRBJ2-7, with 10 positions matching TRBD2. Germline values: CDR1 SNHLY, CDR2 FYNNEI. With 3 bases clipped from V and 6 bases from J, the junction kept 8 bases outside the gene matches. This CDR3 region has 15 residues.

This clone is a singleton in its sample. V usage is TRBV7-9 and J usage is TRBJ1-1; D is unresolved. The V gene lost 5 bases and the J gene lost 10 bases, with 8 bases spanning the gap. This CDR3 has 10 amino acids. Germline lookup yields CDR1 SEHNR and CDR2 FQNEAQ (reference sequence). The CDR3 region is CASSQDLAFF. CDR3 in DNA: TGTGCCAGCAGCCAGGATCTAGCTTTCTTT.

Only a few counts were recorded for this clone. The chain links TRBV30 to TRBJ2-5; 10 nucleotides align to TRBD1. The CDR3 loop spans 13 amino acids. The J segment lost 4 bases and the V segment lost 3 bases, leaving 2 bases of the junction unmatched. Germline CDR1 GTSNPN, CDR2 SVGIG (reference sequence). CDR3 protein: CAWSRDRGETQYF. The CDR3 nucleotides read TGTGCCTGGAGCCGGGACAGGGGAGAGACCCAGTACTTC.

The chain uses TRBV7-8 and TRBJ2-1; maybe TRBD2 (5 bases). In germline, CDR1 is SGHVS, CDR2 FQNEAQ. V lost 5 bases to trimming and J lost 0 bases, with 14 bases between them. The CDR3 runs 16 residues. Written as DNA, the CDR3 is TGTGCCAGCAGCGAGGCAGAGGGCGTCTCCTACAATGAGCAGTTCTTC. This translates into CASSEAEGVSYNEQFF.

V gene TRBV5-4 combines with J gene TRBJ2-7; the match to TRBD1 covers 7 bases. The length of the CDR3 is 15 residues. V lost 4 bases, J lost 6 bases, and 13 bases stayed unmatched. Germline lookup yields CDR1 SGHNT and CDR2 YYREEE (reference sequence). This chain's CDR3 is CASSPSRDSISEQYF. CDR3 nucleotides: TGTGCCAGCAGCCCTTCCCGGGACAGTATTAGCGAGCAGTACTTC.

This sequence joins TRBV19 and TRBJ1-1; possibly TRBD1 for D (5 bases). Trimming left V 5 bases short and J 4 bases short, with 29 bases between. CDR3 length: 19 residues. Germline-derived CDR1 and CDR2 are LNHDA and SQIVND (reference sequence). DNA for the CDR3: TGTGCCAGTAGTCCGGAATCGGGTGGGCAGGGCTTGTTGGGCACTGAAGCTTTCTTT. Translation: CASSPESGGQGLLGTEAFF.

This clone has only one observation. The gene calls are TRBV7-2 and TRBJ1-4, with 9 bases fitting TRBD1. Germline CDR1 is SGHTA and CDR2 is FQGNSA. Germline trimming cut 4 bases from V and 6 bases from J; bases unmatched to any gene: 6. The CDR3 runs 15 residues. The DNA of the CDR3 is TGTGCCAGCAGCTCCGTACAGGGGGCGCATGAAAAACTGTTTTTT. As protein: CASSSVQGAHEKLFF.

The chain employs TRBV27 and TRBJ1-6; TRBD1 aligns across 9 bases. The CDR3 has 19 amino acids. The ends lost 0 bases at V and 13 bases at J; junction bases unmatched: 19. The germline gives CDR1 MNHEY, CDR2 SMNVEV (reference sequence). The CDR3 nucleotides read TGTGCCAGCAGTTTATCGAAGGACAGGGGACGCCCTTCTATTAGCCCCCTCCACTTT. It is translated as CASSLSKDRGRPSISPLHF.

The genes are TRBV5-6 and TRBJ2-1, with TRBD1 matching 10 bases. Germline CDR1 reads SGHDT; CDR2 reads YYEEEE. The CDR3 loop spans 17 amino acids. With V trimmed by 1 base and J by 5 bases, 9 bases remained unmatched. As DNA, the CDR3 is TGTGCCAGCAGCTTGACAGCCGGGACAGGGGTTCACAATGAGCAGTTCTTC. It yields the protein CASSLTAGTGVHNEQFF.

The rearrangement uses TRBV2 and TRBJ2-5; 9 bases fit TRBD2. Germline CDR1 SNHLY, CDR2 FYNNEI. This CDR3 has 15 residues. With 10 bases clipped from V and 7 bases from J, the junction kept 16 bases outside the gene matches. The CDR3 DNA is TGTGCCACCATAAATAGCGGGAGAGGGGAGGGGACCCAGTACTTC. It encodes CATINSGRGEGTQYF. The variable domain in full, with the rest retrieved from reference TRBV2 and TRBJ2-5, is EPEVTQTPSHQVTQMGQEVILRCVPISNHLYFYWYRQILGQKVEFLVSFYNNEISEKSEIFDDQFSVERPDGSNFTLKIRSTKLEDSAMYFCATINSGRGEGTQYFGPGTRLLVL.